This TCR beta chain was profiled in a study of cytomegalovirus exposure and HLA in healthy donors. Background on the study: An earlier analysis identified 120 million or so unique TCR beta sequences in about 200 million T cells. Roughly 92 million unique TCRs, all from HLA-typed donors, were included in an early release of the data. Regarding the study as a whole: Some TCR beta chains (around 180 of them) were listed as cytomegalovirus-associated.

V gave up 6 bases and J gave up 2 bases, with 6 bases separating them. The CDR3 spans 12 residues. CDR1 is MDHEN and CDR2 is SYDVKM in the germline V gene. As to this clone: Its antigen is undetermined.

PCR employed 60 Vbeta and 13 Jbeta primers. Data came from immunoSEQ multiplex PCR; TCRdb stores just in-frame clones and leaves some out. The sample totals around 100,000 clones. V is TRBV28 and J is TRBJ2-3; a possible D gene is TRBD2 (5 bases). The TCR was taken from a woman in her 30s in good health and CMV-seronegative. The sequencing input was PBMCs. The CDR3 sequence: CASSGVTDTQYF. CDR3 DNA: TGTGCCAGCAGCGGGGTCACAGATACGCAGTATTTT.